These T cell receptor beta chains were read from a single sample in a study of blood T cell repertoires in COVID-19. Profiling relied on immunoSEQ multiplex PCR, and the TCRdb table lists in-frame clones only, not all of them. This table holds a few hundred thousand clones, around 90% found once. The specimen sequenced was peripheral blood. Source of these receptors: a woman in her twenties or thirties with COVID-19, enrolled during active disease. Each CDR3 is given with its conserved first and last residue. D genes are given only for firm matches. Size is stated for part of the rows, as once, few or many counts, or as a class when the clone is expanded.

length	J	V	D	size	CDR3	DNA
14	TRBJ2-5	TRBV5-5	-	-	CASTIATGHQTQYF	TGTGCCAGCACAATAGCGACAGGCCATCAGACCCAGTACTTC
15	TRBJ1-2	TRBV6-6	-	-	CASSYGTRPNYGYTF	TGTGCCAGCAGTTACGGGACAAGGCCTAACTATGGCTACACCTTC
14	TRBJ2-3	TRBV9	-	-	CASSVATRADTQYF	TGTGCCAGCAGCGTAGCTACTAGGGCAGATACGCAGTATTTT
18	TRBJ1-3	TRBV4-1	TRBD1	-	CASSQPGQGSVSGNTIYF	TGCGCCAGCAGCCAACCGGGACAGGGTTCAGTTTCTGGAAACACCATATATTTT
15	TRBJ2-3	TRBV6-5	TRBD2	-	CARGRGEGGTDTQYF	TGTGCCCGCGGGCGGGGGGAGGGGGGCACAGATACGCAGTATTTT
15	TRBJ1-4	TRBV25-1	-	-	CASSKRGTGNEKLFF	TGTGCCAGCAGTAAAAGGGGGACGGGAAATGAAAAACTGTTTTTT
14	TRBJ2-1	TRBV2	TRBD2	-	CASTRESSYNEQFF	TGTGCCAGCACGCGGGAGAGCTCCTACAATGAGCAGTTCTTC
16	TRBJ1-3	TRBV13	-	-	CASSLGRQSSGNTIYF	TGTGCCAGCAGCTTAGGGAGACAGAGCTCTGGAAACACCATATATTTT
11	TRBJ1-2	TRBV6-2/TRBV6-3	-	-	CASSRQDGYTF	TGTGCCAGCAGCCGACAGGATGGCTACACCTTC
14	TRBJ1-5	TRBV27	-	-	CASSDDSSNQPQHF	TGTGCCAGCAGCGATGACAGTAGCAATCAGCCCCAGCATTTT
14	TRBJ1-2	TRBV7-2	-	-	CASSLALENYGYTF	TGTGCCAGCAGCTTAGCGCTAGAGAACTATGGCTACACCTTC
14	TRBJ1-2	TRBV28	-	-	CASSFGEGNYGYTF	TGTGCCAGCAGTTTCGGGGAGGGGAATTATGGCTACACCTTC
17	TRBJ2-3	TRBV7-2	TRBD2	-	CASSFSGRAWGADTQYF	TGTGCCAGCAGCTTTAGCGGGAGGGCCTGGGGAGCAGATACGCAGTATTTT
15	TRBJ1-2	TRBV28	-	-	CASSLDGGGWLGYTF	TGTGCCAGCAGTTTAGACGGCGGGGGGTGGCTCGGCTACACCTTC
11	TRBJ2-5	TRBV20-1	-	-	CSAQLEETQYF	TGCAGTGCCCAACTAGAAGAGACCCAGTACTTC
16	TRBJ1-5	TRBV28	-	-	CASLQRTGQGYQPQHF	TGTGCCAGCCTCCAACGAACTGGGCAGGGATACCAGCCCCAGCATTTT
15	TRBJ2-3	TRBV18	-	once	CASSLGAGITDTQYF	TGTGCCAGCTCACTTGGTGCAGGGATCACAGATACGCAGTATTTT
15	TRBJ2-1	TRBV9	-	-	CASSVGWTFYNEQFF	TGTGCCAGCAGCGTAGGATGGACTTTCTACAATGAGCAGTTCTTC
15	TRBJ2-1	TRBV29-1	TRBD2	-	CSAALAGGPYNEQFF	TGCAGCGCGGCCCTAGCGGGAGGACCCTACAATGAGCAGTTCTTC
16	TRBJ1-6	TRBV5-1	TRBD1	-	CASSLMGQSDNSPLHF	TGCGCCAGCAGCTTGATGGGACAGTCCGATAATTCACCCCTCCACTTT
16	TRBJ2-1	TRBV11-3	TRBD2	-	CASSGRTSGTGNEQFF	TGTGCCAGCAGCGGTCGGACTAGCGGGACTGGAAATGAGCAGTTCTTC
14	TRBJ2-1	TRBV19	TRBD2	once	CASSSGGDYNEQFF	TGTGCCAGTAGTTCCGGGGGGGACTACAATGAGCAGTTCTTC
14	TRBJ2-2	TRBV6-5	-	-	CASSFGTFTGELFF	TGTGCCAGCAGTTTTGGGACTTTCACCGGGGAGCTGTTTTTT
14	TRBJ1-5	TRBV2	-	once	CASTAGRGNQPQHF	TGTGCCAGCACAGCGGGTCGGGGCAATCAGCCCCAGCATTTT
15	TRBJ2-7	TRBV5-1	-	-	CASSFENRAPDEQYF	TGCGCCAGCAGCTTCGAGAACAGGGCCCCCGACGAGCAGTACTTC
21	TRBJ1-2	TRBV10-3	TRBD1	once	CAISEFPARETGVHANYGYTF	TGTGCCATCAGTGAGTTCCCGGCTCGTGAGACAGGGGTGCATGCTAACTATGGCTACACCTTC
13	TRBJ2-7	TRBV10-1	-	-	CASSESGVYEQYF	TGCGCCAGCAGTGAGTCGGGAGTTTACGAGCAGTACTTC
13	TRBJ1-2	TRBV18	-	-	CASSLGDEYGYTF	TGTGCCAGCTCATTAGGGGATGAGTATGGCTACACCTTC
15	TRBJ2-1	TRBV11-2	TRBD2	-	CASSLGGGRGNEQFF	TGTGCCAGCAGCTTAGGTGGCGGGAGGGGGAATGAGCAGTTCTTC
13	TRBJ1-3	TRBV30	-	-	CAWSPFSGNTIYF	TGTGCCTGGAGCCCCTTCTCTGGAAACACCATATATTTT
14	TRBJ1-5	TRBV6-5	-	-	CASSLPQSGQPQHF	TGTGCCAGCAGCCTCCCACAGAGCGGTCAGCCCCAGCATTTT
14	TRBJ2-1	TRBV10-3	-	-	CAISPPQGYNEQFF	TGTGCCATCAGCCCCCCGCAGGGGTACAATGAGCAGTTCTTC
16	TRBJ1-1	TRBV28	-	-	CASSSPRAPGNTEAFF	TGTGCCAGCAGTTCTCCGAGGGCCCCCGGTAACACTGAAGCTTTCTTT
13	TRBJ1-2	TRBV6-5	TRBD1	once	CAARTGEFYGYTF	TGTGCCGCCCGGACAGGCGAATTCTATGGCTACACCTTC
18	TRBJ2-3	TRBV3-1/TRBV3-2	TRBD2	-	CASSQDFPSGYSTDTQYF	TGTGCCAGCAGCCAAGATTTCCCTAGCGGATATAGCACAGATACGCAGTATTTT
11	TRBJ2-1	TRBV29-1	-	-	CSAPRGGSEFF	TGCAGCGCCCCAAGGGGGGGTAGCGAGTTCTTC
14	TRBJ1-6	TRBV28	-	-	CASSRQGSRSPLHF	TGTGCCAGCAGCCGACAAGGAAGCAGATCACCCCTCCACTTT
15	TRBJ1-6	TRBV7-3	TRBD1	few	CASSLTPGQGSPLHF	TGTGCCAGCAGCTTAACCCCGGGACAGGGTTCACCCCTCCACTTT
14	TRBJ1-1	TRBV19	-	-	CASSIVGLTTEAFF	TGTGCCAGTAGTATAGTGGGGCTAACTACTGAAGCTTTCTTT
14	TRBJ1-3	TRBV28	-	-	CASADTRSGNTIYF	TGTGCCAGCGCAGACACCCGCTCTGGAAACACCATATATTTT
16	TRBJ1-4	TRBV9	-	-	CASSVGVQKTNEKLFF	TGTGCCAGCAGCGTAGGGGTACAGAAGACTAATGAAAAACTGTTTTTT
15	TRBJ2-1	TRBV3-1/TRBV3-2	TRBD2	-	CASSQAGLAVNEQFF	TGTGCCAGCAGCCAGGCCGGACTAGCGGTCAATGAGCAGTTCTTC
17	TRBJ2-3	TRBV21-1	-	-	CASSKPRLAGEADTQYF	TGTGCCAGCAGCAAACCGAGACTAGCGGGAGAGGCAGATACGCAGTATTTT
14	TRBJ2-7	TRBV7-9	TRBD1	-	CASSNGQGDYEQYF	TGTGCCAGCAGCAATGGGCAGGGGGACTACGAGCAGTACTTC
16	TRBJ2-7	TRBV3-1/TRBV3-2	TRBD2	-	CASSPGLAGGAREQYF	TGTGCCAGCAGCCCGGGACTAGCGGGAGGAGCCCGCGAGCAGTACTTC
14	TRBJ2-1	TRBV7-8	TRBD2	-	CASSPSGAYNEQFF	TGTGCCAGCAGCCCTAGCGGGGCCTACAATGAGCAGTTCTTC
15	TRBJ2-3	TRBV6-5	TRBD1	-	CASSLIGQGTDTQYF	TGTGCCAGCAGCCTAATAGGACAGGGAACAGATACGCAGTATTTT
14	TRBJ2-1	TRBV11-2	TRBD1	-	CASSPGQDDNEQFF	TGTGCCAGCAGCCCCGGACAGGACGACAATGAGCAGTTCTTC
11	TRBJ2-7	TRBV11-2	-	-	CASSFGDEQYF	TGTGCCAGCAGCTTCGGGGACGAGCAGTACTTC
12	TRBJ2-3	TRBV30	TRBD2	-	CAWSVGREAQYF	TGTGCCTGGAGTGTCGGGCGGGAGGCGCAGTATTTT
18	TRBJ2-1	TRBV9	-	once	CASSVGGPGDYYYNEQFF	TGTGCCAGCAGCGTTGGCGGGCCCGGAGACTACTACTACAATGAGCAGTTCTTC
15	TRBJ1-2	TRBV2	TRBD1	-	CASSEVRGQGSGYTF	TGTGCCAGCAGTGAAGTTAGGGGGCAGGGCAGCGGCTACACCTTC
12	TRBJ1-2	TRBV2	TRBD1	-	CASSRDREGYTF	TGTGCCAGCAGTCGAGACAGGGAGGGCTACACCTTC
13	TRBJ1-1	TRBV6-5	TRBD1	-	CASRGQGRTEAFF	TGTGCCAGCAGGGGACAGGGAAGGACTGAAGCTTTCTTT
14	TRBJ1-2	TRBV5-1	TRBD1	-	CASSGTGGGYGYTF	TGCGCCAGCAGCGGTACAGGGGGCGGCTATGGCTACACCTTC
16	TRBJ1-4	TRBV18	TRBD1	-	CASSSSADRKSEKLFF	TGTGCCAGCTCATCCTCCGCGGACAGGAAATCTGAAAAACTGTTTTTT
15	TRBJ1-1	TRBV6-6	TRBD1	few	CASSSPGQGNTEAFF	TGTGCCAGCAGTTCGCCGGGACAGGGGAACACTGAAGCTTTCTTT
16	TRBJ2-1	TRBV18	-	-	CASSPPVRGLHNEQFF	TGTGCCAGCTCACCACCGGTCAGAGGGCTCCACAATGAGCAGTTCTTC
15	TRBJ2-7	TRBV7-2	-	-	CASSLAAQGTYEQYF	TGTGCCAGCAGCTTAGCGGCACAGGGAACATACGAGCAGTACTTC
16	TRBJ1-1	TRBV27	TRBD1	-	CASSSDRGFMNTEAFF	TGTGCCAGCAGTTCCGACAGGGGGTTCATGAACACTGAAGCTTTCTTT